This entry lists 20 T cell receptor beta chains sequenced from one sample in a study of T-cell reconstitution after alpha-beta-depleted transplantation in children. TCRbeta library construction was performed incorporating unique molecular identifiers. TCRdb processed the PCR reads anew with MiXCR; each CDR3 protein has one entry. The sample lists thousands of distinct CDR3 sequences, approximately 9% occurring once. This material consisted of PBMCs, mostly from graft donor cells, taken 180 days after TCRalphabeta/CD19-depleted stem cell transplant. These receptors were taken from a male patient aged 2-15 years who had a stem cell transplant for acute lymphoblastic leukemia, so the T cells may come from the graft donor.

Many counts were recorded for this clonotype. The V and J genes are TRBV19 and TRBJ1-2; D uncertain. CDR3 length equals 13 residues. Germline CDR1 LNHDA, CDR2 SQIVND (reference sequence). V was cut by 5 bases and J by 8 bases, with 15 bases left in between. CDR3 in amino acids: CASSPYGAFGYTF. The CDR3 nucleotides are TGTGCCAGTAGTCCCTACGGTGCGTTCGGCTACACCTTC.

This clonotype was recorded many times. V is TRBV7-9 and J is TRBJ1-2; a possible D gene is TRBD1 (6 bases). Germline values: CDR1 SEHNR, CDR2 FQNEAQ (reference sequence). Trimming cost V 6 bases and J 4 bases, with 9 bases left between them. The CDR3 loop spans 12 amino acids. The CDR3 loop reads CASRDSLYGYTF. DNA for the CDR3: TGTGCCAGCAGGGACAGCCTCTATGGCTACACCTTC.

This clonotype is labeled as medium-sized. The genes are TRBV24-1 and TRBJ2-1; 7 nucleotides match TRBD1. This CDR3 region has 16 residues. CDR1 and CDR2 (germline): KGHDR, SFDVKD. V lost 3 bases, J lost 0 bases, and 4 bases stayed unmatched. This CDR3 reads CATSDPGQTSYNEQFF. CDR3 nucleotides: TGTGCCACCAGTGATCCGGGACAGACCTCCTACAATGAGCAGTTCTTC.

In its sample, this clonotype is medium-sized. The CDR3 DNA reads TGCGCCAGCAGCCAAGTGGGGGGCGGTCAGCCCCAGCATTTT. It specifies CASSQVGGGQPQHF. The rearrangement uses TRBV4-1 and TRBJ1-5; D perhaps matches TRBD1 (6 bases). The CDR3 length is 14 residues. Germline V gives CDR1 MGHRA, CDR2 YSYEKL. V was pared by 1 base and J by 6 bases, with 10 bases between.

This clonotype was observed at least ten times. This chain connects TRBV6-1 to TRBJ1-1, with 10 bases fitting TRBD1. The V and J ends lost 2 bases and 4 bases, in that order; junction bases with no gene match: 16. Germline V gene lookup returns CDR1 MNHNS and CDR2 SASEGT. This CDR3 has 19 residues. CDR3 region: CASSERPWGQGIKFTEAFF. The CDR3 DNA reads as TGTGCCAGCAGTGAACGCCCCTGGGGACAGGGGATTAAATTCACTGAAGCTTTCTTT.

This clonotype is medium-sized (0.01 to 0.1%). The gene calls are TRBV5-5 and TRBJ2-7; D uncertain. This CDR3 spans 15 amino acids. Trimming removed 4 bases from V and 0 bases from J, with 14 bases in between. Germline-derived CDR1 and CDR2 are SGHKS and YYEKEE (reference sequence). CDR3 amino acids: CASSPIRRSSYEQYF. DNA of the CDR3: TGTGCCAGCAGCCCCATAAGACGTAGCTCCTACGAGCAGTACTTC.

J is TRBJ2-7 and V is TRBV5-6, with D uncertain. Between the trimmed V and J ends, which lost 9 bases and 6 bases, there was a span of 19 bases. Germline CDR1 SGHDT, CDR2 YYEEEE. The CDR3 loop spans 13 amino acids. For the CDR3, the DNA is TGTGCCATGGGCCCCGGTGGCCTCTGCGAGCAGTACTTC. Translating it yields CAMGPGGLCEQYF.

This clonotype was observed many times. This chain connects TRBV7-2 to TRBJ2-3, with D unresolved. This CDR3 is 11 amino acids long. Trimming removed 4 bases at V and 10 bases at J, with 9 bases between. Germline lookup yields CDR1 SGHTA and CDR2 FQGNSA. The CDR3 sequence is CASSYNIPQYF. The CDR3 DNA sequence: TGTGCCAGCAGCTACAACATTCCGCAGTATTTT.

J is TRBJ1-1 and V is TRBV10-3, with D maybe TRBD1 (5 bases). Trimming pared 6 bases from V and 4 bases from J, leaving 15 bases between. CDR1 ENHRY and CDR2 SYGVKD come from the germline V gene. The CDR3 is 14 residues long. The CDR3 region has the DNA TGTGCCATCAGCCGGTGGGGCCTCTGCACTGAAGCTTTCTTT. It translates to CAISRWGLCTEAFF.

This clonotype was recorded at least ten times. The chain recombines TRBV7-9 with TRBJ1-4; 8 bases line up with TRBD1. This CDR3 comprises 16 residues. Per germline, CDR1 SEHNR and CDR2 FQNEAQ (reference sequence). V was pared by 5 bases and J by 2 bases, with 7 bases of the junction left unmatched. The CDR3 loop is CASSDRTGITNEKLFF. CDR3 DNA sequence: TGTGCCAGCAGCGACAGGACAGGGATCACTAATGAAAAACTGTTTTTT.

This clonotype was detected many times. The chain joins TRBV5-4 to TRBJ2-5; D may be TRBD1 (6 bases). Deletions cut 4 bases from V and 5 bases from J, with 6 bases between. CDR3 length: 11 amino acids. The germline V gene has CDR1 SGHNT and CDR2 YYREEE (reference sequence). As DNA, the CDR3 is TGTGCCAGCAGCCAGGGGGAGACCCAGTACTTC. Amino acid sequence: CASSQGETQYF.

The gene calls are TRBV11-1 and TRBJ1-2; maybe TRBD1 (6 bases). There are 18 residues in the CDR3. Germline values: CDR1 SGHAT, CDR2 FQDESV (reference sequence). Trimming took off 5 bases at V and 0 bases at J, with 22 bases between the two ends. The CDR3 sequence: CASSDSQGRPGANYGYTF. For the CDR3, the DNA is TGTGCCAGCAGCGACTCCCAGGGGCGTCCGGGGGCTAACTATGGCTACACCTTC.

This clonotype qualifies as medium-sized. This chain links TRBV28 with TRBJ1-2; D remains ambiguous. Germline lookup yields CDR1 MDHEN and CDR2 SYDVKM. This CDR3 has 12 amino acids. Trimming stripped 3 bases from V and 8 bases from J, with 10 bases between. The CDR3 spells CASSFGLLGYTF. The CDR3 DNA follows: TGTGCCAGCAGTTTTGGACTATTGGGCTACACCTTC.

This clonotype is deemed medium-sized (0.01 to 0.1%). The chain joins TRBV20-1 to TRBJ1-5; TRBD1 might be the D (5 bases). CDR1 is DFQATT, CDR2 SNEGSKA, per germline (reference sequence). The germline V and J ends were trimmed by 1 base and 6 bases, with 10 bases remaining between them. The CDR3 is 13 residues long. CDR3 residues: CSARAEGAQPQHF. In DNA form, the CDR3 reads TGCAGTGCTAGAGCGGAAGGGGCTCAGCCCCAGCATTTT.

This clonotype has at least ten counts. Here the CDR3 reads CASSSAGSGNTIYF. As DNA, the CDR3 is TGTGCCAGCAGTTCGGCCGGCTCTGGAAACACCATATATTTT. The J gene is TRBJ1-3, the V gene TRBV6-5; D not certain. V shed 4 bases and J shed 0 bases, with 7 bases lying between them. This CDR3 is built from 14 residues. Germline lookup yields CDR1 MNHEY and CDR2 SVGAGI.

This clonotype was observed a few times. The DNA of the CDR3 is TGTGCCACCGCTTCGACAACTAATGAAAAACTGTTTTTT. Encoded protein: CATASTTNEKLFF. The chain employs TRBV15 and TRBJ1-4; no clear D. The CDR3 extends over 13 amino acids. Looked up from germline, CDR1 is LNHNV and CDR2 is YYDKDF (reference sequence). Trimming removed 8 bases at V and 0 bases at J, with 7 bases between. The variable domain in full, with the rest retrieved from reference TRBV15 and TRBJ1-4, is DAMVIQNPRYQVTQFGKPVTLSCSQTLNHNVMYWYQQKSSQAPKLLFHYYDKDFNNEADTPDNFQSRRPNTSFCFLDIRSPGLGDTAMYLCATASTTNEKLFFGSGTQLSVL.

This clonotype was observed a few times. The chain employs TRBV5-5 and TRBJ2-7; D not certain. Germline V CDR1 and CDR2: SGHKS, YYEKEE (reference sequence). This CDR3 is built from 13 residues. Trimming stripped 4 bases from V and 6 bases from J, with 14 bases between. The CDR3 region has the DNA TGTGCCAGCAGCCCCGGTGGCCTCTGCGAGCAGTACTTC. This gives the protein CASSPGGLCEQYF. Filled out from reference TRBV5-5 and TRBJ2-7, the complete variable domain reads DAGVTQSPTHLIKTRGQQVTLRCSPISGHKSVSWYQQVLGQGPQFIFQYYEKEERGRGNFPDRFSARQFPNYSSELNVNALLLGDSALYLCASSPGGLCEQYFGPGTRLTVT.

This clonotype came up many times. This rearrangement joins TRBV5-6 to TRBJ1-1; D is undetermined. CDR3 length equals 14 residues. The V end was cut by 4 bases, the J end by 0 bases, with 10 bases between. From germline, CDR1 is SGHDT and CDR2 YYEEEE. CDR3 bases: TGTGCCAGCAGCCAAATACGGTTGAACACTGAAGCTTTCTTT. Encoded protein: CASSQIRLNTEAFF.

The table lists this clonotype with many counts. V and J are TRBV7-9 and TRBJ2-1; no firm D call. With 0 bases removed from V and 8 bases from J, the gap between germline ends came to 11 bases. The CDR3 runs to 14 residues. The V gene's germline CDR1 is SEHNR and CDR2 FQNEAQ (reference sequence). The CDR3 DNA sequence: TGTGCCAGCAGCTTAGCGCTCCCTAGGGATGAGCAGTTCTTC. This gives the protein CASSLALPRDEQFF.

The rearrangement joins TRBV5-4 to TRBJ2-5; D is perhaps TRBD1 or TRBD2 (5 bases each). The V gene lost 1 base and the J gene lost 2 bases, with 12 bases spanning the gap. Per germline, CDR1 SGHNT and CDR2 YYREEE (reference sequence). The CDR3 is 15 amino acids. The CDR3 region is CASSLIGTKQETQYF. In DNA, the CDR3 is TGTGCCAGCAGCTTGATCGGGACCAAACAAGAGACCCAGTACTTC.